The 19 T cell receptor beta chains below were found in one sample sequenced in a study of Ad26.COV2.S vaccination and SARS-CoV-2 variants. Treatment given: about 20 received Ad26.COV2.S at low or high dose, single or two shots; 5 received placebo; per-sample allocation not given. At day 63 after the first vaccine or placebo injection, samples were drawn. Clones were read by immunoSEQ multiplex PCR, and TCRdb kept only the in-frame ones, dropping some. The sample carries about 460,000 clones, about 89% recorded once. The starting material was peripheral blood, obtained in a trial of Ad26.COV2.S vaccine versus placebo. The receptors originated from a person aged 18-65 years who received the Ad26.COV2.S COVID-19 vaccine or a placebo.

The rearrangement links TRBV9 to TRBJ1-1, with 7 positions matching TRBD1. The CDR3 has 14 residues. The germline V gene has CDR1 SGDLS and CDR2 YYNGEE. V was pared by 0 bases and J by 5 bases, with 4 bases of the junction left unmatched. In DNA form, the CDR3 reads TGTGCCAGCAGCGTAGGACAGGGAGAAACTGAAGCTTTCTTT. Encoded protein: CASSVGQGETEAFF.

This chain links TRBV5-5 with TRBJ2-3, with D tentatively TRBD2 (6 bases). Trimming took off 0 bases at V and 6 bases at J, with 11 bases between the two ends. Germline CDR1 and CDR2: SGHKS and YYEKEE (reference sequence). The CDR3 is 14 residues long. The CDR3 reads CASSLAPGGDTQYF. CDR3 bases: TGTGCCAGCAGCTTGGCCCCCGGGGGTGATACGCAGTATTTT. The complete variable domain, with remaining parts taken from reference TRBV5-5 and TRBJ2-3, reads DAGVTQSPTHLIKTRGQQVTLRCSPISGHKSVSWYQQVLGQGPQFIFQYYEKEERGRGNFPDRFSARQFPNYSSELNVNALLLGDSALYLCASSLAPGGDTQYFGPGTRLTVL.

V and J are TRBV4-3 and TRBJ1-6, with no clear D. Germline CDR1 is LGHNA and CDR2 is YSLEER. The CDR3 covers 18 residues. V dropped 0 bases and J dropped 0 bases, with 12 bases sitting between them. The CDR3 DNA follows: TGCGCCAGCAGCCAAGAAGTGGCAGAAAGCTCCTATAATTCACCCCTCCACTTT. Its protein is CASSQEVAESSYNSPLHF.

The genes are TRBV7-9 and TRBJ2-7; 12 bases are shared with TRBD2. The V segment lost 1 base and the J segment 3 bases; nucleotides outside the gene matches: 1. The CDR3 has 15 residues. CDR1 and CDR2 from the germline V gene are SEHNR and FQNEAQ (reference sequence). For the CDR3, the DNA is TGTGCCAGCAGCTTAGGACTAGCGGGAGTCTACGAGCAGTACTTC. Residues: CASSLGLAGVYEQYF.

Turning to this clone: Other DNA sequences in this sample translate to the same CDR3. The CDR3 region has the DNA TGTGCCAGCAGCTCAGCCGGGACAGGACCCTACGAGCAGTACTTC. Its protein is CASSSAGTGPYEQYF. The chain is built from TRBV11-2 and TRBJ2-7; 8 nucleotides agree with TRBD1. The CDR3 consists of 15 residues. The V gene's germline CDR1 is SGHAT and CDR2 FQNNGV. V lost 4 bases to trimming and J lost 2 bases; unmatched junction nucleotides: 7. The entire variable domain, with the rest obtained from reference TRBV11-2 and TRBJ2-7, is as follows: EAGVAQSPRYKIIEKRQSVAFWCNPISGHATLYWYQQILGQGPKLLIQFQNNGVVDDSQLPKDRFSAERLKGVDSTLKIQPAKLEDSAVYLCASSSAGTGPYEQYFGPGTRLTVT.

The rearrangement uses TRBV2 and TRBJ2-1, with 7 bases matching TRBD2. Germline loops: CDR1 SNHLY, CDR2 FYNNEI. The CDR3 totals 15 residues. V shed 2 bases and J 4 bases; nucleotides not matched to a gene: 5. CDR3 amino acids: CASSEKLALYNEQFF. CDR3 sequence (DNA): TGTGCCAGCAGTGAAAAACTAGCGCTGTACAATGAGCAGTTCTTC.

A remark on this clone: The same CDR3 is also encoded by other DNA sequences in this sample. The rearrangement uses TRBV10-3 and TRBJ2-3, with a possible D match to TRBD2 (5 bases). Germline loops: CDR1 ENHRY, CDR2 SYGVKD. The V and J ends lost 0 bases and 1 base respectively, with 11 bases between them. CDR3 length: 16 residues. The CDR3 loop reads CAISESGGGRTDTQYF. For the CDR3, the DNA is TGTGCCATCAGTGAGTCCGGAGGCGGACGCACAGATACGCAGTATTTT.

The chain uses TRBV2 and TRBJ1-1; no definite D call. This CDR3 spans 15 amino acids. Germline V CDR1 and CDR2: SNHLY, FYNNEI. Deletions cut 4 bases from V and 0 bases from J, with 12 bases between. This CDR3 is CASSVNPRMNTEAFF. CDR3 coding DNA: TGTGCCAGCAGTGTTAATCCCCGAATGAACACTGAAGCTTTCTTT.

The chain recombines TRBV14 with TRBJ2-1; TRBD2 is a possible D gene (5 bases). Looked up from germline, CDR1 is SGHDN and CDR2 is FVKESK. Trimming took off 2 bases at V and 4 bases at J, with 15 bases between the two ends. This CDR3 contains 16 residues. The CDR3 loop is CASSQTHGSGYNEQFF. As DNA, the CDR3 is TGTGCCAGCAGCCAAACTCATGGCTCGGGGTACAATGAGCAGTTCTTC.

This sequence joins TRBV5-4 and TRBJ2-3, with a weak D call TRBD1 (6 bases). V was cut by 4 bases and J by 11 bases, with 17 bases left in between. The CDR3 sequence is 13 residues long. From germline, CDR1 is SGHNT and CDR2 YYREEE (reference sequence). CDR3 DNA: TGTGCCAGCAGCCTCGCGGACAGACAGGTGCAGTATTTT. Translation: CASSLADRQVQYF. The complete variable domain, with remaining parts taken from reference TRBV5-4 and TRBJ2-3, reads ETGVTQSPTHLIKTRGQQVTLRCSSQSGHNTVSWYQQALGQGPQFIFQYYREEENGRGNFPPRFSGLQFPNYSSELNVNALELDDSALYLCASSLADRQVQYFGPGTRLTVL.

The V call is TRBV28, the J call TRBJ1-5; D is unresolved. Trimming removed 2 bases from V and 8 bases from J, with 13 bases in between. The germline V gene has CDR1 MDHEN and CDR2 SYDVKM. The CDR3 extends over 14 amino acids. The CDR3 coding sequence is TGTGCCAGCAGTTTAGGGCAGCCACGGGAGCCCCAGCATTTT. The encoded protein is CASSLGQPREPQHF.

The chain couples TRBV18 to TRBJ1-2, with D possibly TRBD1 on 5 matching bases. Trimming pared 2 bases from V and 10 bases from J, leaving 8 bases between. Germline CDR1 KGHSH, CDR2 LQKENI. This CDR3 region has 11 residues. CDR3 DNA: TGTGCCAGCTCACCAACGACAGTCTACACCTTC. Protein product: CASSPTTVYTF.

V usage is TRBV7-8 and J usage is TRBJ1-1; no definite D call. This CDR3 is 12 amino acids long. V shed 3 bases and J shed 7 bases, with 9 bases lying between them. CDR1 and CDR2 from the germline V gene are SGHVS and FQNEAQ. The CDR3 coding sequence is TGTGCCAGCAGCTTTCAAGGGAGTGAAGCTTTCTTT. It codes for CASSFQGSEAFF.

The CDR3 DNA reads TGCGCCAGCAGCGACGCCGGGACAGGGGAAAGGGGTTGGAACACTGAAGCTTTCTTT. Its protein product is CASSDAGTGERGWNTEAFF. The chain combines TRBV4-3 with TRBJ1-1, with 10 bases identical to TRBD1. The CDR3 runs 19 residues. The V and J ends lost 5 bases and 1 base, in that order; junction bases with no gene match: 16. Germline V gene sequence: CDR1 LGHNA, CDR2 YSLEER.

This chain connects TRBV4-2 to TRBJ2-4, with D perhaps matching TRBD1 (5 bases). The CDR3 is made up of 13 amino acids. Trimming removed 1 base at V and 9 bases at J, with 10 bases between. In germline, CDR1 is LGHNA, CDR2 YNFKEQ. The CDR3, as DNA: TGTGCCAGCAGCCAAGCTGGGGCTAGCATTCAGTACTTC. Translated: CASSQAGASIQYF.

The J gene is TRBJ2-1, the V gene TRBV5-1; D possibly corresponds to TRBD1 (5 bases). The CDR3 is 13 amino acids. The V gene lost 4 bases and the J gene lost 8 bases, with 13 bases spanning the gap. Germline lookup yields CDR1 SGHRS and CDR2 YFSETQ. The CDR3 spells CASSIQGGDEQFF. Here the CDR3 DNA reads TGCGCCAGCAGCATCCAGGGTGGCGATGAGCAGTTCTTC.

This clone came up a few times. The chain links TRBV6-1 to TRBJ2-7, with a possible D match to TRBD2 (7 bases). The CDR3 is 16 residues long. V was pared by 3 bases and J by 4 bases, with 19 bases between. CDR1 is MNHNS and CDR2 is SASEGT in the germline V gene. DNA of the CDR3: TGTGCCAGCAGTGATTCCACGGGGGGCACGAGGTACGAGCAGTACTTC. Protein sequence: CASSDSTGGTRYEQYF.

CDR3 sequence reads: CASSLAQDLYNSPLHF. CDR3 DNA: TGTGCCAGCAGTTTAGCCCAGGACCTCTATAATTCACCCCTCCACTTT. The chain carries TRBV28 and TRBJ1-6; the D is unclear. Per germline, CDR1 MDHEN and CDR2 SYDVKM. The CDR3 totals 16 residues. V was shortened by 2 bases and J by 3 bases, with 11 bases between the two germline ends.

The chain links TRBV21-1 to TRBJ1-1; TRBD1, as called in the table, went unchecked against the DNA. TRBV21-1 is described as a pseudogene. This CDR3 region has 17 residues. The CDR3: CASSKVPPTGVNTEAFF. The CDR3 DNA sequence: TGTGCCAGCAGCAAAGTCCCCCCGACAGGGGTGAACACTGAAGCTTTCTTT.